The entry that follows covers one T cell receptor beta chain sequence. This record comes from a study of cytomegalovirus exposure and HLA in healthy donors. PCR primers comprised 60 Vbeta and 13 Jbeta primers. The table came from immunoSEQ multiplex PCR; TCRdb's copy has only in-frame clones and leaves some out. This sample has 180,000 or so clones; 75% to 90% occur once, and the top ten carry roughly 9.3%. The sample taken for sequencing was PBMCs. This clonotype was sampled from a man between 18 and 35 years old in good health and CMV-seropositive.

For the CDR3, the DNA is TGCGCCAGCAGTGAGGGGGTGGGGAGTACGCAGTATTTT. Translating gives CASSEGVGSTQYF. The V call is TRBV10-1, the J call TRBJ2-3; perhaps TRBD2 as D (5 bases). Germline CDR1 is WNHNN and CDR2 is SYGVQD (reference sequence). The length of the CDR3 is 13 residues. Trimming shortened V by 2 bases and J by 8 bases, and 11 bases separated the two germline ends.